The next 15 T cell receptor beta chains were all read from a single sample in a study of blood T cell repertoires in COVID-19. Clones were read by immunoSEQ multiplex PCR, and TCRdb kept only the in-frame ones, dropping some. The repertoire holds about 88,000 clones, with about 87% as singletons. Sequenced input: peripheral blood. The receptors originated from a man of 80 years or more with acute or convalescent COVID-19.

The V and J genes are TRBV25-1 and TRBJ1-4, with D tentatively TRBD1 (5 bases). The CDR3 extends over 15 amino acids. Germline V CDR1 and CDR2: MGHDK, SYGVNS. Trimming removed 4 bases from V and 2 bases from J, with 11 bases in between. The CDR3 DNA follows: TGTGCCAGCAGTGTTCCACAGGTTACTAATGAAAAACTGTTTTTT. It yields the protein CASSVPQVTNEKLFF.

The chain carries TRBV7-8 and TRBJ2-1, with TRBD1 matching over 8 bases. The CDR3 covers 15 residues. V shed 6 bases, J shed 8 bases, and the junction held 12 bases outside the gene matches. CDR1 is SGHVS and CDR2 is FQNEAQ in the germline V gene. CDR3 in DNA: TGTGCCAGCAGTCCTCCGCCAGGGGGCGACCATGAGCAGTTCTTC. This translates into CASSPPPGGDHEQFF.

This chain links TRBV5-5 with TRBJ1-5; 8 bases are shared with TRBD1. V trimming: 0 bases; J trimming: 0 bases; junction bases outside the gene matches: 5. The CDR3 contains 17 residues. CDR1 is SGHKS, CDR2 YYEKEE, per germline (reference sequence). Here the CDR3 reads CASSLGTGPYSNQPQHF. For the CDR3, the DNA is TGTGCCAGCAGCTTGGGGACAGGGCCCTATAGCAATCAGCCCCAGCATTTT.

The CDR3 DNA follows: TGCGCCAGCAGCCACAAGAACACTGAAGCTTTCTTT. Protein: CASSHKNTEAFF. The V and J genes are TRBV5-1 and TRBJ1-1; no clear D gene. V lost 4 bases and J lost 1, with 5 bases in between. This CDR3 contains 12 residues. CDR1 SGHRS and CDR2 YFSETQ come from the germline V gene.

The chain couples TRBV5-4 to TRBJ2-1; 10 nucleotides match TRBD2. Unmatched junction bases numbered 6, after V lost 6 bases and J lost 6 bases. Germline V gives CDR1 SGHNT, CDR2 YYREEE (reference sequence). The CDR3 spans 14 residues. The CDR3 coding sequence is TGTGCCAGCATCTTAGCGGGGGGAACCAATGAGCAGTTCTTC. Its protein is CASILAGGTNEQFF.

Of note for this clone: In the same sample, other DNA sequences code for this CDR3. The genes are TRBV30 and TRBJ1-5; 8 bases line up with TRBD1. This CDR3 contains 16 residues. V trimming: 2 bases; J trimming: 6 bases; junction bases outside the gene matches: 12. Germline assignment: CDR1 GTSNPN and CDR2 SVGIG (reference sequence). CDR3 sequence: CAWSRRTGRQVQPQHF. DNA of the CDR3: TGTGCCTGGAGTAGAAGGACAGGGCGGCAGGTTCAGCCCCAGCATTTT.

This clone was picked up a small number of times. Here the CDR3 DNA reads TGTGCTAGTGGTCCCGGGCAGGGAGGTCAAGAGACCCAGTACTTC. The encoded protein is CASGPGQGGQETQYF. The chain recombines TRBV12-5 with TRBJ2-5; TRBD2 is a possible D gene (6 bases). The CDR3 extends over 15 amino acids. The V end was cut by 5 bases, the J end by 2 bases, with 15 bases between. Per the germline V gene, CDR1 is LGHNT and CDR2 is FRNRAP.

This chain connects TRBV28 to TRBJ2-5; D call uncertain. The ends were cut back, 6 bases at V and 7 bases at J, with 9 bases in the middle. The CDR3 has 11 residues. Germline CDR1 reads MDHEN; CDR2 reads SYDVKM. CDR3 DNA: TGTGCCAGCAGACATCGTGGGACCCAGTACTTC. It translates to CASRHRGTQYF.

This chain uses TRBV9 with TRBJ2-1, with TRBD2 matching over 8 bases. The CDR3 runs to 15 residues. Per germline, CDR1 SGDLS and CDR2 YYNGEE. V trimming: 3 bases; J trimming: 8 bases; junction bases outside the gene matches: 10. CDR3 DNA: TGTGCCAGCAGCGGAGCGGGAGACCCGGGGGATGAGCAGTTCTTC. It codes for CASSGAGDPGDEQFF.

The V and J genes are TRBV5-5 and TRBJ2-7, with 8 bases that match TRBD1. After removal of 4 bases from V and 6 bases from J, the junction contained 9 bases not matched to a gene. The CDR3 contains 14 residues. Germline CDR1 and CDR2: SGHKS and YYEKEE (reference sequence). DNA of the CDR3: TGTGCCAGCAGCGACAGGGGAGGTCTTGGCGAGCAGTACTTC. Amino acids: CASSDRGGLGEQYF.

The rearrangement uses TRBV13 and TRBJ1-6; 7 nucleotides align to TRBD1. The CDR3 loop spans 15 amino acids. V gave up 1 base and J gave up 9 bases; unmatched junction bases: 6. The germline gives CDR1 PRHDT, CDR2 FYEKMQ (reference sequence). CDR3 DNA sequence: TGTGCCAGCAGCTTAGCCCGGGACAGAGGTTCACCCCTCCACTTT. Its translation is CASSLARDRGSPLHF.

The chain joins TRBV3-1 (or the pseudogene TRBV3-2) to TRBJ2-7, with a tentative D call TRBD2 (5 bases). The CDR3 is 15 residues long. The V end was cut by 4 bases, the J end by 3 bases, with 16 bases between. The V gene's germline CDR1 is LGHDT and CDR2 YNNKEL (reference sequence). The DNA for the CDR3 is TGTGCCAGCAGCCTTGCCCGGGGTTCTTTCTACGAGCAGTACTTC. Translated: CASSLARGSFYEQYF.

This clone was counted a single time. The chain links TRBV28 to TRBJ2-7; tentative D call: TRBD2 (5 bases). Germline loops: CDR1 MDHEN, CDR2 SYDVKM. The length of the CDR3 is 14 residues. V was pared by 6 bases and J by 2 bases, with 14 bases between. CDR3 nucleotides: TGTGCCAGCAGCCTAGAGGACGGGACCTACGAGCAGTACTTC. Translated, it gives CASSLEDGTYEQYF.

The gene calls are TRBV6-5 and TRBJ1-5, with D possibly TRBD1 on 6 matching bases. Germline V gives CDR1 MNHEY, CDR2 SVGAGI. V lost 2 bases, J lost 7 bases, and 15 bases lay in between. The CDR3 spans 15 residues. CDR3 residues: CASSYGRGYEQPQHF. CDR3 nucleotides: TGTGCCAGCAGTTACGGCAGGGGTTACGAACAGCCCCAGCATTTT.

This clone was found once. The chain employs TRBV29-1 and TRBJ1-3; tentative D call: TRBD1 (6 bases). Germline CDR1 and CDR2: SQVTM and ANQGSEA. The CDR3 runs 14 residues. V lost 7 bases and J lost 4, with 17 bases in between. The CDR3 coding sequence is TGCAGCGCTTCGATTACCAGGGGAGGAAACACCATATATTTT. Its translation: CSASITRGGNTIYF.